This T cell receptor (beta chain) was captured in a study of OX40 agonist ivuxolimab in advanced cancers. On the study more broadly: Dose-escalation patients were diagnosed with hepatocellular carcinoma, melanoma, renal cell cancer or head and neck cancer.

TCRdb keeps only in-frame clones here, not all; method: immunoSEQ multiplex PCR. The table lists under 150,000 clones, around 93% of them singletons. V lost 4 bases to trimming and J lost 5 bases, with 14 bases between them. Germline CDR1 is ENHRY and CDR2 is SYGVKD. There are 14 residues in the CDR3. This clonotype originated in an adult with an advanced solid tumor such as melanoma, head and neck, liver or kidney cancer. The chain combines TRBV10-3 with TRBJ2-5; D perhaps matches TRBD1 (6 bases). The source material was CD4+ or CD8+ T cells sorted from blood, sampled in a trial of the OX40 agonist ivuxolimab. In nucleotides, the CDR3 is TGTGCCATCAGTGGGCAGGGGATGTTGGAGACCCAGTACTTC. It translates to CAISGQGMLETQYF.